This is a list of T cell receptor beta chains from one sample in a study of blood T cell repertoires in COVID-19. Clones were read by immunoSEQ multiplex PCR, and TCRdb kept only the in-frame ones, dropping some. In the table there are 200,000 to 300,000 clones, around 89% of which are singletons. The specimen was PBMCs or T cells enriched from blood (not recorded which). The receptors stem from a man in his forties or fifties who had been exposed to COVID-19. Each CDR3 is given with its conserved first and last residue.

v_call,j_call,cdr3_aa
TRBV2,TRBJ1-4,CASSPTGPGEKLFF
TRBV10-3,TRBJ1-4,CAISRGSANEKLFF
TRBV28,TRBJ1-2,CASTAYRGYGYTF
TRBV5-4,TRBJ1-1,CASSLVDRGREAFF
TRBV18,TRBJ2-7,CASSPTGGEQYF
TRBV6-2/TRBV6-3,TRBJ1-2,CASSYRGALGYTF
TRBV11-2,TRBJ2-5,CASSFTTGLETQYF
TRBV30,TRBJ1-4,CAWSGQGNEKLFF
TRBV3-1/TRBV3-2,TRBJ2-1,CASSRFGLGYNEQFF
TRBV28,TRBJ2-4,CGAQQAPKNIQYF
TRBV10-3,TRBJ1-2,CAIKQGDGYTF
TRBV18,TRBJ1-2,CASSPQTGGGYGYTF
TRBV4-2,TRBJ1-1,CASSQDGFGPNTEAFF
TRBV7-2,TRBJ2-1,CASLAGGPSYNEQFF
TRBV5-1,TRBJ1-2,CASSLAGRGYDYTF
TRBV18,TRBJ1-1,CASSGPRGTEAFF
TRBV19,TRBJ2-3,CASSGGQGDSDTQYF
TRBV28,TRBJ1-4,CASIKQGWYEKLFF
TRBV3-1/TRBV3-2,TRBJ1-2,CASSLGQPYGYTF
TRBV3-1/TRBV3-2,TRBJ2-2,CASSHLSPAGELFF